This TCR beta chain was retrieved from a study of blood T cells in healthy people across ages. This clonotype was counted only a few times. A sample-barcoded 5' primer and a J-beta primer mix were used in a second PCR of roughly 7 to 12 cycles. The yield of each sample was at least 2.5 million CDR3-containing paired-end reads. TCRdb analysed the 5' RACE reads with MiXCR anew, one entry per CDR3 protein. The sample lists 650,000 to 800,000 distinct CDR3 sequences, 40% to 50% seen once, with about 21% in the top ten. CDR3 length equals 12 residues. From germline, CDR1 is SGHAT and CDR2 FQNNGV. V lost 0 bases to trimming and J lost 5 bases, with 2 bases between them.

The source of this sequence is a man aged 60 to 69 in good health. Sample: blood. This chain uses TRBV11-2 with TRBJ2-1; D call uncertain. The CDR3: CASSLEDNEQFF. CDR3 DNA: TGTGCCAGCAGCTTAGAAGACAATGAGCAGTTCTTC.